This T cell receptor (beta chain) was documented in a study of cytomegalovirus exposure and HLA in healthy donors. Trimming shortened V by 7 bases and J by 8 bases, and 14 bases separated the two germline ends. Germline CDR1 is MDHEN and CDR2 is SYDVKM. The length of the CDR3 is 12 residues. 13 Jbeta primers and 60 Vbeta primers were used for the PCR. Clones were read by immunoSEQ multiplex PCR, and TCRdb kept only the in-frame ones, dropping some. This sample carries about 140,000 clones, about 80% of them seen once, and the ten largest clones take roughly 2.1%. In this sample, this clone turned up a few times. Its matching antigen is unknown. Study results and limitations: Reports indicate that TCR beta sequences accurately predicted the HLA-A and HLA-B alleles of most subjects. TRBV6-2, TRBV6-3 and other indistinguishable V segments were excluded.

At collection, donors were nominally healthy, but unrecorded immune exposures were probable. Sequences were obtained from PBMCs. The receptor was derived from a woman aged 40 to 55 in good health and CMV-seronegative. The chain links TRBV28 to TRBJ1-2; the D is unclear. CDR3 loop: CASNPDAGGYTF. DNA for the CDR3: TGTGCCAGCAATCCAGACGCGGGCGGCTACACCTTC.